Each of the 23 T cell receptor beta chains below was sequenced from the same sample in a study of Ad26.COV2.S vaccination and SARS-CoV-2 variants. Sample treatment: 19 received Ad26.COV2.S at low or high dose, single or two shots; 5 received placebo; per-sample allocation not given. Sampling happened 63 days after the first vaccine or placebo injection. Using immunoSEQ multiplex PCR, the repertoire was profiled, and TCRdb retains in-frame clones only, with some absent. This sample yields roughly 380,000 clones, of which approximately 85% are seen a single time; 3.3% belongs to the top ten. This sample comprised peripheral blood, obtained in a trial of Ad26.COV2.S vaccine versus placebo. These receptors were collected from a person aged 18 to 59 who received the Ad26.COV2.S COVID-19 vaccine or a placebo.

The gene calls are TRBV6-2 or TRBV6-3 and TRBJ2-7; perhaps TRBD2 as D (5 bases). V lost 0 bases and J 2 bases, leaving 23 bases between the germline ends. The CDR3 runs 19 residues. Germline V lookup: CDR1 MNHEY, CDR2 SVGEGT. The CDR3 protein is CASSYSNIGAGIPPYEQYF. The CDR3 nucleotides are TGTGCCAGCAGTTACTCGAATATTGGTGCCGGGATTCCACCCTACGAGCAGTACTTC.

V usage is TRBV2 and J usage is TRBJ2-3; D perhaps matches TRBD1 (6 bases). With 6 bases removed from V and 4 bases from J, the gap between germline ends came to 14 bases. Germline CDR1 SNHLY, CDR2 FYNNEI. The CDR3 has 14 amino acids. The CDR3 region has the DNA TGTGCCAGCAGGGCGGACAGAGGCGCAGATACGCAGTATTTT. This encodes CASRADRGADTQYF. Together with reference TRBV2 and TRBJ2-3, the CDR3 gives the full variable domain: EPEVTQTPSHQVTQMGQEVILRCVPISNHLYFYWYRQILGQKVEFLVSFYNNEISEKSEIFDDQFSVERPDGSNFTLKIRSTKLEDSAMYFCASRADRGADTQYFGPGTRLTVL.

The CDR3: CASTFGQGAGADTQYF. CDR3 nucleotides: TGCGCCAGCACCTTCGGCCAGGGGGCGGGCGCAGATACGCAGTATTTT. This rearrangement joins TRBV5-1 to TRBJ2-3; 8 bases line up with TRBD1. Germline CDR1 reads SGHRS; CDR2 reads YFSETQ. Trimming took 6 bases from V and 4 from J; bases not matched to a gene: 13. The CDR3 is 16 residues long.

The rearrangement links TRBV27 to TRBJ1-5; D is ambiguous. V was clipped by 2 bases and J by 0 bases, with 11 bases between them. CDR3 length: 16 amino acids. From germline, CDR1 is MNHEY and CDR2 SMNVEV (reference sequence). The CDR3 nucleotides are TGTGCCAGCAGTTTAAGCGCACAGTATAGCAATCAGCCCCAGCATTTT. This codes for CASSLSAQYSNQPQHF.

The table lists this clone with a few counts. The chain recombines TRBV18 with TRBJ1-6; D is unresolved. The CDR3 runs to 15 residues. V was clipped by 2 bases and J by 14 bases, with 19 bases between them. CDR1 is KGHSH, CDR2 LQKENI, per germline. CDR3 nucleotides: TGTGCCAGCTCACCAGGCCAGGAGTTAATGAGGGCCCTCCACTTT. Translated: CASSPGQELMRALHF.

The chain recombines TRBV28 with TRBJ1-1; D might be TRBD1 (5 bases). Trimming stripped 7 bases from V and 1 base from J, with 10 bases between. The CDR3 runs 13 residues. CDR1 is MDHEN and CDR2 is SYDVKM in the germline V gene. The CDR3 bases are TGTGCCAGCATTTATAGGGGGAACACTGAAGCTTTCTTT. Protein: CASIYRGNTEAFF.

The chain joins TRBV30 to TRBJ2-1, with D maybe TRBD1 (5 bases). Looked up from germline, CDR1 is GTSNPN and CDR2 is SVGIG (reference sequence). V was clipped by 5 bases and J by 6 bases, with 11 bases between them. This CDR3 has 12 amino acids. The CDR3 DNA sequence: TGTGCCTGGGGAAATCAGGGCAATGAGCAGTTCTTC. Translating it yields CAWGNQGNEQFF.

The V gene is TRBV4-3, the J gene TRBJ1-6; D is unclear. CDR1 and CDR2 from the germline V gene are LGHNA and YSLEER. V was pared by 1 base and J by 1 base, with 5 bases between. This CDR3 has 15 amino acids. CDR3 loop: CASSQGGSYNSPLHF. The CDR3 bases are TGCGCCAGCAGCCAAGGGGGTTCCTATAATTCACCCCTCCACTTT.

This sequence joins TRBV18 and TRBJ2-5; no reliable D call. The V and J ends lost 6 bases and 5 bases respectively, with 13 bases between them. Germline V gives CDR1 KGHSH, CDR2 LQKENI. The CDR3 consists of 13 residues. The CDR3 nucleotides are TGTGCCAGCTCCTCCGGGTCTGGGGAGACCCAGTACTTC. Amino acid sequence: CASSSGSGETQYF.

The chain combines TRBV19 with TRBJ2-6, with D perhaps being TRBD1 or TRBD2 (5 bases each). Germline CDR1 and CDR2: LNHDA and SQIVND (reference sequence). The CDR3 totals 13 residues. V was shortened by 5 bases and J by 6 bases, with 8 bases between the two germline ends. CDR3 protein: CASSGTKANVLTF. In DNA, the CDR3 is TGTGCCAGTAGTGGGACGAAGGCCAACGTCCTGACTTTC.

J is TRBJ1-1 and V is TRBV2; TRBD1 agrees at 8 bases. The trim removed 6 bases at V and 4 bases at J, leaving 4 bases unmatched. In germline, CDR1 is SNHLY, CDR2 FYNNEI. CDR3 length equals 13 residues. The CDR3, as DNA: TGTGCCAGCAGCGACAGGGGTGGCACTGAAGCTTTCTTT. Translated, it gives CASSDRGGTEAFF.

The chain recombines TRBV7-2 with TRBJ2-1; D is possibly TRBD1 or TRBD2 (5 bases each). Per the germline V gene, CDR1 is SGHTA and CDR2 is FQGNSA. There are 16 residues in the CDR3. The V end was cut by 5 bases, the J end by 4 bases, with 18 bases between. The CDR3 region is CASSPRWGSYYNEQFF. In nucleotides, the CDR3 is TGTGCCAGCAGCCCACGGTGGGGGTCCTATTACAATGAGCAGTTCTTC.

The chain is built from TRBV13 and TRBJ2-7; D gene unclear. The CDR3 is 12 residues long. Germline V gives CDR1 PRHDT, CDR2 FYEKMQ (reference sequence). Trimming shortened V by 5 bases and J by 5 bases, and 10 bases separated the two germline ends. CDR3 coding DNA: TGTGCCAGCAGCAGTTCTGGGGACGAGCAGTACTTC. Its protein product is CASSSSGDEQYF. Supplemented by reference TRBV13 and TRBJ2-7, the full variable domain reads AAGVIQSPRHLIKEKRETATLKCYPIPRHDTVYWYQQGPGQDPQFLISFYEKMQSDKGSIPDRFSAQQFSDYHSELNMSSLELGDSALYFCASSSSGDEQYFGPGTRLTVT.

This clone was picked up one time. V usage is TRBV5-6 and J usage is TRBJ2-5; TRBD2 agrees at 11 bases. V was clipped by 4 bases and J by 3 bases; unmatched bases: 5. Germline V gene lookup returns CDR1 SGHDT and CDR2 YYEEEE. The length of the CDR3 is 15 residues. The CDR3 region is CASSPVTSGEETQYF. DNA for the CDR3: TGTGCCAGCAGCCCGGTGACTAGCGGGGAAGAGACCCAGTACTTC.

The chain is built from TRBV5-4 and TRBJ2-1; D gene uncertain. V lost 3 bases and J lost 10, with 20 bases in between. This CDR3 has 15 amino acids. Germline loops: CDR1 SGHNT, CDR2 YYREEE (reference sequence). CDR3 coding DNA: TGTGCCAGCAGCTCCGTCTTGATCCCTCAGGAGGAGCAGTTCTTC. Protein product: CASSSVLIPQEEQFF.

The chain joins TRBV5-6 to TRBJ2-7, with 7 nucleotides matching TRBD2. The CDR3 length is 16 residues. Germline CDR1 is SGHDT and CDR2 is YYEEEE. Trimming removed 2 bases from V and 0 bases from J; junction bases left unmatched: 8. Here the CDR3 reads CASSFNPAGSSYEQYF. CDR3 nucleotides: TGTGCCAGCAGCTTTAATCCAGCGGGGAGCTCCTACGAGCAGTACTTC.

The V call is TRBV12-3 or TRBV12-4, the J call TRBJ2-5; the D call may be TRBD1 or TRBD2 (6 bases each). The CDR3 sequence is 13 residues long. Trimming cost V 3 bases and J 5 bases, with 10 bases left between them. CDR3 DNA sequence: TGTGCCAGCAGTTTGTCGGGGGCCGAGACCCAGTACTTC. Its translation: CASSLSGAETQYF.

The chain has TRBV24-1 and TRBJ2-1; D is uncertain. The ends were cut back, 4 bases at V and 5 bases at J, with 14 bases in the middle. The germline V gene encodes CDR1 KGHDR and CDR2 SFDVKD. The CDR3 runs 15 residues. The CDR3 DNA sequence: TGTGCCACCAGTGAGGGCCAGACCGAGCACAATGAGCAGTTCTTC. Amino acids: CATSEGQTEHNEQFF.

The chain combines TRBV18 with TRBJ2-7; perhaps TRBD1 as D (5 bases). This CDR3 has 14 amino acids. Germline CDR1 reads KGHSH; CDR2 reads LQKENI. With 4 bases removed from V and 3 bases from J, the gap between germline ends came to 13 bases. CDR3 coding DNA: TGTGCCAGCTCACGGGGCGGTGTGAACTACGAGCAGTACTTC. Amino acids: CASSRGGVNYEQYF.

The V gene is TRBV23-1, the J gene TRBJ2-1; 8 bases align to TRBD2. TRBV23-1 is an open reading frame whose function is uncertain. Trimming cost V 7 bases and J 7 bases; bases outside gene matches: 18. The CDR3 spans 17 residues. CDR3 sequence: CASTKSGRIAGRNEQFF. CDR3 DNA sequence: TGCGCCAGCACCAAAAGTGGTCGGATAGCGGGAAGGAATGAGCAGTTCTTC.

This chain connects TRBV4-1 to TRBJ2-5; 13 positions match TRBD2. Germline CDR1 MGHRA, CDR2 YSYEKL. The CDR3 is made up of 15 amino acids. J lost 4 bases, V lost 1 base, and 0 bases had no gene match. CDR3 nucleotides: TGCGCCAGCAGCCAAGGACTAGCGGGGGGAGAGACCCAGTACTTC. It codes for CASSQGLAGGETQYF.

This rearrangement joins TRBV7-2 to TRBJ2-2, with D unclear. Trimming stripped 0 bases from V and 4 bases from J, with 6 bases between. The CDR3 has 14 residues. From germline, CDR1 is SGHTA and CDR2 FQGNSA. The CDR3 region has the DNA TGTGCCAGCAGCTTAGCGTTTGGCACCGGGGAGCTGTTTTTT. Translating it yields CASSLAFGTGELFF.

The chain combines TRBV5-1 with TRBJ2-7, with 9 bases fitting TRBD1. Per the germline V gene, CDR1 is SGHRS and CDR2 is YFSETQ. The V gene end was trimmed by 1 base and the J gene end by 2 bases; junction bases not matched to a gene: 4. CDR3 length: 15 residues. As DNA, the CDR3 is TGCGCCAGCAGCTTGCCGGGACAGGGTCCCTACGAGCAGTACTTC. Amino acids: CASSLPGQGPYEQYF.